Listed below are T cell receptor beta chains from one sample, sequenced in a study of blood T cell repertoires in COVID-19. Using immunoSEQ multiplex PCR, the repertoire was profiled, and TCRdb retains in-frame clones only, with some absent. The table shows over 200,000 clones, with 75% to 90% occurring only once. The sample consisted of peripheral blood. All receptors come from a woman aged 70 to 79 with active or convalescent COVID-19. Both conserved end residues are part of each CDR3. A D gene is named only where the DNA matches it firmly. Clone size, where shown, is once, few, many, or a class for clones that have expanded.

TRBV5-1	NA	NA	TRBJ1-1	TGCGCCAGCAGCTTGGAGGGGACTGAAGCTTTCTTT	CASSLEGTEAFF
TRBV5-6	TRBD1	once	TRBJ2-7	TGTGCCAGCAGCTCCACCGGGACAGACCCCTACGAGCAGTACTTC	CASSSTGTDPYEQYF
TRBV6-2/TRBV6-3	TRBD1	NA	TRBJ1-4	TGTGCCAGCAGCGTCCTCGGGTCAGGGGGAGGAAAACTGTTTTTT	CASSVLGSGGGKLFF
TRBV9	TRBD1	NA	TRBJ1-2	TGTGCCAGCAGCGCAGCTTCGGGACAGGGTTTCTATGGCTACACCTTC	CASSAASGQGFYGYTF
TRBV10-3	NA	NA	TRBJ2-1	TGTGCCATCACCCGGGGGATCTCGAATGAGCAGTTCTTC	CAITRGISNEQFF
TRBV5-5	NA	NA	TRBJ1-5	TGTGCCAGCAGCTTGGTTACAGGGTCATGGAGCAATCAGCCCCAGCATTTT	CASSLVTGSWSNQPQHF
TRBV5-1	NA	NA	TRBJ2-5	TGCGCCAGCAGCTCCCAGGGGACGGATTTGGAGACCCAGTACTTC	CASSSQGTDLETQYF
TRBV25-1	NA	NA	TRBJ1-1	TGTGCCAGCAGTGAATCTGGGGCGGGAGACACTGAAGCTTTCTTT	CASSESGAGDTEAFF
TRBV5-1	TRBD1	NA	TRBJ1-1	TGCGCCAGCAGCCGGGACAGGGGGAACACTGAAGCTTTCTTT	CASSRDRGNTEAFF
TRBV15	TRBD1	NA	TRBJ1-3	TGTGCCACGGGACAGGGAGTTTCTGGAAACACCATATATTTT	CATGQGVSGNTIYF
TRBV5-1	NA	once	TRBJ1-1	TGCGCCAGCAGCTTGGAGAGGATGAACACTGAAGCTTTCTTT	CASSLERMNTEAFF
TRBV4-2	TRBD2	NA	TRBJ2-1	TGTGCCAGCAGCCGAAGAAGCGGGACTTACGACAATGAGCAGTTCTTC	CASSRRSGTYDNEQFF
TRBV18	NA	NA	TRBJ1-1	TGTGCCAGCTCACCGCGGGCCGAGGGCACTGAAGCTTTCTTT	CASSPRAEGTEAFF
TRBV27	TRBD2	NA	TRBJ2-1	TGTGCCAGCAGTCCCGGGACTAGCGGGGCTAATGAGCAGTTCTTC	CASSPGTSGANEQFF
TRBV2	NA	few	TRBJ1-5	TGTGCCAGCAGGAACGGGGGAGGAAATCAGCCCCAGCATTTT	CASRNGGGNQPQHF